This T cell receptor (beta chain) was observed in a study of Ad26.COV2.S vaccination and SARS-CoV-2 variants. Study background: As a participant in COV1001, the donor was in the Ad26.COV2.S trial arm.

Only in-frame clones appear in the TCRdb table, and some are missing; sequencing was by immunoSEQ multiplex PCR. The table records 300,000 to 500,000 clones, more than 85% of them present only once. Sample treatment: around 19 received Ad26.COV2.S at low or high dose, single or two shots; 5 received placebo; per-sample allocation not given. Day 63 following the first vaccine or placebo injection was when the samples were taken. CDR3 length equals 13 residues. Per germline, CDR1 SGHDN and CDR2 FVKESK. Trimming removed 0 bases at V and 14 bases at J, with 11 bases between. This receptor was identified in a person aged 18 to 59 who received the Ad26.COV2.S COVID-19 vaccine or a placebo. The sample consisted of peripheral blood, taken in a trial of Ad26.COV2.S vaccine versus placebo. The chain joins TRBV14 to TRBJ1-6; D remains unclear. CDR3 sequence: CASSQEYGGTLHF. CDR3 coding DNA: TGTGCCAGCAGCCAAGAATACGGCGGGACCCTCCACTTT.